What follows is one TCR beta chain and its context. Its antigen is as yet unknown. CDR1 and CDR2 (germline): MNHNY, SVGAGI (reference sequence). The CDR3 is 13 residues long. V lost 8 bases and J lost 9; bases outside the gene matches: 9. Isolation recovered at least 7 million PBMCs from every sample. The record originates from a study of blood T cells in healthy people across ages. Study observations and caveats: Per million T cells, the diversity of TCR beta decreased roughly linearly as age advanced. Versus aged donors, long-lived donors had higher diversity and more naive CD4+ cells.

The second PCR ran roughly 7 to 12 cycles with a sample-barcoded 5' primer and J-beta primers. In TCRdb, the 5' RACE reads were re-called with MiXCR into one record per CDR3 protein. The data contain 700,000 to 950,000 distinct CDR3 sequences, nearly 60% of them singletons. Sequences were obtained from blood. This chain uses TRBV6-6 with TRBJ2-1; 8 bases are shared with TRBD2. This receptor was identified in a man in his thirties or forties in good health. The CDR3 DNA reads TGTGCCAGCGGAAATAGCGGGATACGTGAGCAGTTCTTC. It yields the protein CASGNSGIREQFF.